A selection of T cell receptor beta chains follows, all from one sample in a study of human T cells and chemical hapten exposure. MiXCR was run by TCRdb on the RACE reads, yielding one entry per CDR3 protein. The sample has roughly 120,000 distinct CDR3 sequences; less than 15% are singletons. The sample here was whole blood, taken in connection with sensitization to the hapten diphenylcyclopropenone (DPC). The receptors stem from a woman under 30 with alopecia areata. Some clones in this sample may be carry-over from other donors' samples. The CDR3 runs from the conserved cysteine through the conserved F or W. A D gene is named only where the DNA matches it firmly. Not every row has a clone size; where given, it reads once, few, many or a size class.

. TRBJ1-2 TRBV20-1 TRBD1 CSAPTGVYGYTF TGCAGTGCTCCCACAGGGGTCTATGGCTACACCTTC
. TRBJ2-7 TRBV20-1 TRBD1 CSASSGGAYEQYF TGCAGTGCTAGCTCAGGGGGAGCCTACGAGCAGTACTTC
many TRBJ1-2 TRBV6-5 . CASSLDRTPGGYTF TGTGCCAGCAGTCTGGACCGCACGCCAGGGGGCTACACCTTC
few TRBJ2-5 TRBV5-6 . CASNPTHQETQYF TGTGCCAGCAACCCGACTCACCAAGAGACCCAGTACTTC
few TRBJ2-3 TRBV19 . CASSILAGTFDTQYF TGTGCCAGTAGTATCCTGGCAGGAACGTTTGATACGCAGTATTTT
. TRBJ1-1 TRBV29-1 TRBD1 CSVTPGGARSTEAFF TGCAGCGTTACCCCAGGGGGCGCGAGATCCACTGAAGCTTTCTTT
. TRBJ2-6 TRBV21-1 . CASSKGRRRGGPESGANVLTF TGTGCCAGCAGCAAAGGGCGACGTCGAGGCGGTCCGGAGTCTGGGGCCAACGTCCTGACTTTC
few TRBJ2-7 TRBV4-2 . CASSQILGNSYEQYF TGTGCCAGCAGCCAGATTCTCGGGAATTCCTACGAGCAGTACTTC
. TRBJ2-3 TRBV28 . CASSSPTRQGTDTQYF TGTGCCAGCAGTTCTCCAACCCGACAGGGCACAGATACGCAGTATTTT
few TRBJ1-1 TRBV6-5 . CASSYSLGLAEAFF TGTGCCAGCAGTTACTCACTGGGATTGGCTGAAGCTTTCTTT
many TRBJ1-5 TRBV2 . CASSVGQREQPQHF TGTGCCAGCAGTGTCGGGCAGAGGGAACAGCCCCAGCATTTT
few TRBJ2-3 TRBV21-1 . CASSKAPVGPASTDTQYF TGTGCCAGCAGCAAGGCCCCGGTAGGACCCGCTAGCACAGATACGCAGTATTTT
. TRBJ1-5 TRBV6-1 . CASSVGVEQPQHF TGTGCCAGCAGTGTTGGGGTTGAGCAGCCCCAGCATTTT
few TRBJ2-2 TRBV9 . CASSVGRTTGELFF TGTGCCAGCAGCGTAGGCAGAACCACCGGGGAGCTGTTTTTT
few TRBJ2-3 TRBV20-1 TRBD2 CSANPLGLAGETDTQYF TGCAGTGCTAATCCTTTGGGACTAGCGGGGGAGACAGATACGCAGTATTTT
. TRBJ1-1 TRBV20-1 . CSASTATNTEAFF TGCAGTGCTTCGACCGCGACGAACACTGAAGCTTTCTTT
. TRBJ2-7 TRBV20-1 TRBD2 CSARDRPPLALQYF TGCAGTGCTAGAGACCGCCCCCCACTAGCGTTACAGTACTTC
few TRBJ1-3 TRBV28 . CASRRWVSGNTIYF TGTGCCAGCAGGAGATGGGTCTCTGGAAACACCATATATTTT
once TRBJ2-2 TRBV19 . CASGPGTGELFF TGTGCCAGTGGCCCGGGGACCGGGGAGCTGTTTTTT
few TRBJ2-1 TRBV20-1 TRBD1 CSASRTGNEQFF TGCAGTGCTAGCCGGACAGGGAATGAGCAGTTCTTC
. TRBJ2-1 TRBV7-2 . CASSLELNWDEQFF TGTGCCAGCAGCTTAGAACTCAATTGGGATGAGCAGTTCTTC
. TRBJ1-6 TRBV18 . CASSRPLSGGAGNSPLHF TGTGCCAGCTCTCGCCCCCTCAGCGGCGGCGCGGGGAATTCACCCCTCCACTTT
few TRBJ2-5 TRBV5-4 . CASSSGSAKGETQYF TGTGCCAGCAGCTCGGGTTCCGCAAAAGGGGAGACCCAGTACTTC
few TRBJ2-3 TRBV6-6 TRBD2 CASSYLAGAGGGTDTQYF TGTGCCAGCAGTTACCTAGCGGGGGCTGGAGGTGGCACAGATACGCAGTATTTT
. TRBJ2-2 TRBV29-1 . CSVTVVDTGELFF TGCAGCGTCACAGTGGTTGACACCGGGGAGCTGTTTTTT
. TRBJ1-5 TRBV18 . CASSPSGNQPQHF TGTGCCAGCTCACCCAGCGGGAATCAGCCCCAGCATTTT
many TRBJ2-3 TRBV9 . CASSVADTQYF TGTGCCAGCAGCGTAGCAGATACGCAGTATTTT
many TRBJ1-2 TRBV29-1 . CNYQRAGYTF TGCAACTACCAAAGGGCGGGCTACACCTTC
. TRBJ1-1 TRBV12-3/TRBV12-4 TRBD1 CASSERTGITEAFF TGTGCCAGCAGTGAAAGGACAGGGATAACTGAAGCTTTCTTT
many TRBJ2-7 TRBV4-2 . CASSQPPTNEQYF TGTGCCAGCAGCCAACCCCCGACGAACGAGCAGTACTTC
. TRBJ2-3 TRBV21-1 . CASRGRDTRTDTQYF TGTGCCAGCAGAGGTAGGGACACCCGCACAGATACGCAGTATTTT
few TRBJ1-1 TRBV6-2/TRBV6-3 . CASSYSYSTQGTEAFF TGTGCCAGCAGTTACTCGTATTCCACCCAGGGTACTGAAGCTTTCTTT
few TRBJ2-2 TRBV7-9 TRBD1 CASSSFGQGSTNTGELFF TGTGCCAGCAGCTCCTTTGGACAGGGGAGCACGAACACCGGGGAGCTGTTTTTT
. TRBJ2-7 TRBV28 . CASRVGKNEQYF TGTGCCAGCAGGGTGGGGAAAAACGAGCAGTACTTC
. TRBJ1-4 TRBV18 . CASSPATPTNEKLFF TGTGCCAGCTCACCCGCGACTCCAACTAATGAAAAACTGTTTTTT
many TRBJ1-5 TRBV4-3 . CASSQDRGPLRPQHF TGCGCCAGCAGCCAAGACCGGGGGCCCCTAAGGCCCCAGCATTTT
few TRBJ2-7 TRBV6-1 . CASRKGEGNEQYF TGTGCCAGCAGAAAAGGAGAGGGTAACGAGCAGTACTTC
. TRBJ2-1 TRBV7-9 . CASSLSQEQFF TGTGCCAGCAGCTTAAGCCAGGAGCAGTTCTTC
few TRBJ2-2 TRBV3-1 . CASSRGRGNTGELFF TGTGCCAGCAGCCGAGGCAGGGGGAACACCGGGGAGCTGTTTTTT
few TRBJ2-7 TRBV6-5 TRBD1 CASGRTGGSYEQYF TGTGCCAGCGGTCGGACAGGGGGGTCCTACGAGCAGTACTTC
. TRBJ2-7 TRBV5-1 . CASSLEPGTPHEQYF TGCGCCAGCAGCTTGGAACCAGGTACCCCCCACGAGCAGTACTTC
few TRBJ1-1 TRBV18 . CASSPVLDTNTEAFF TGTGCCAGCTCACCCGTATTAGACACGAACACTGAAGCTTTCTTT
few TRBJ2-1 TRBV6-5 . CASSYSKPYYNEQFF TGTGCCAGCAGTTACTCGAAGCCCTACTACAATGAGCAGTTCTTC
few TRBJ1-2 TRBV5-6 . CASTLVGNGYTF TGTGCCAGCACCCTCGTAGGGAATGGCTACACCTTC
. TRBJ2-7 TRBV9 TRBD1 CASSVGVQGAYEQYF TGTGCCAGCAGCGTAGGAGTACAGGGGGCCTACGAGCAGTACTTC
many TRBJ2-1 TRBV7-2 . CASSFRGVNEQFF TGTGCCAGCAGCTTCAGGGGCGTCAATGAGCAGTTCTTC
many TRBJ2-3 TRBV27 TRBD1 CASSLPGTGVDTQYF TGTGCCAGCAGTTTACCCGGGACAGGGGTAGATACGCAGTATTTT
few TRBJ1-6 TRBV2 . CASSDEQGSYNSPLHF TGTGCCAGCAGTGATGAGCAGGGCTCCTATAATTCACCCCTCCACTTT
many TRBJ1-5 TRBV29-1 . CSVEVSRGSQHF TGCAGCGTTGAAGTTTCTCGTGGGTCCCAGCATTTT
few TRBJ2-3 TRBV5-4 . CASSFGSVGTDTQYF TGTGCCAGCAGCTTCGGGTCCGTAGGCACAGATACGCAGTATTTT
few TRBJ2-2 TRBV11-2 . CASSHSITGELFF TGTGCCAGCAGCCATAGTATCACCGGGGAGCTGTTTTTT
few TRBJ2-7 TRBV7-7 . CASSLVGAPTYEQYF TGTGCCAGCAGCTTAGTAGGGGCACCTACCTACGAGCAGTACTTC
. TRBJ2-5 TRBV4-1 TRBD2 CASSHPVSGGQETQYF TGCGCCAGCAGCCACCCGGTTAGCGGGGGACAAGAGACCCAGTACTTC
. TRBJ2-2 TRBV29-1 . CSVVSGTGELFF TGCAGCGTTGTGTCCGGTACCGGGGAGCTGTTTTTT
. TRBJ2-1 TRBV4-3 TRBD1 CARQGADNEQFF TGCGCCAGACAGGGGGCCGACAATGAGCAGTTCTTC